These 5 T cell receptor beta chains originate from one sample sequenced in a study of T cell repertoires and Cas9 in healthy adults. Clones were sequenced by immunoSEQ multiplex PCR, and TCRdb holds only the in-frame ones, with some missing. The table includes more than 12,000 clones, 75% to 90% detected once. The source material was Tregs (CD4+, CD25+, CD127-, CD137-, CD154-) from PBMCs; culture status not recorded. Receptors were obtained from a human donor in good health.

The chain recombines TRBV7-2 with TRBJ2-2; D not resolved. V lost 5 bases and J 7 bases, leaving 11 bases between the germline ends. The CDR3 has 13 residues. Germline V gives CDR1 SGHTA, CDR2 FQGNSA. The DNA of the CDR3 is TGTGCCAGCAGCCCCTTTGGCGTCGGGGAGCTGTTTTTT. This gives the protein CASSPFGVGELFF.

The genes are TRBV27 and TRBJ2-5, with TRBD1 matching 7 bases. After removal of 7 bases from V and 2 bases from J, the junction contained 4 bases not matched to a gene. Germline CDR1 MNHEY, CDR2 SMNVEV (reference sequence). The CDR3 loop spans 13 amino acids. The CDR3 region is CASKYRGQETQYF. The CDR3 DNA reads as TGTGCCAGCAAGTACAGGGGTCAAGAGACCCAGTACTTC.

This chain joins TRBV30 and TRBJ1-1, with a possible D match to TRBD1 (5 bases). CDR1 and CDR2 from the germline V gene are GTSNPN and SVGIG (reference sequence). V lost 3 bases and J 10 bases, leaving 15 bases between the germline ends. The CDR3 consists of 12 residues. The CDR3, as DNA: TGTGCCTGGAGGGCATCCGCGGGGGGAGCTTTCTTT. The encoded protein is CAWRASAGGAFF.

The chain recombines TRBV7-2 with TRBJ2-6, with TRBD1 matching 7 bases. Germline V gene lookup returns CDR1 SGHTA and CDR2 FQGNSA. This CDR3 spans 18 amino acids. J was trimmed by 0 bases and V by 3 bases; bases with no gene match: 8. Here the CDR3 DNA reads TGTGCCAGCAGCTTTACCGGGACAGCCTTCTCTGGGGCCAACGTCCTGACTTTC. It is translated as CASSFTGTAFSGANVLTF.

The chain is built from TRBV5-1 and TRBJ1-6; D not resolved. The CDR3 totals 13 residues. Trimming shortened V by 2 bases and J by 4 bases, and 4 bases separated the two germline ends. CDR1 is SGHRS, CDR2 YFSETQ, per germline. The chain's CDR3 is CASSLGYNSPLHF. CDR3 bases: TGCGCCAGCAGCTTAGGTTATAATTCACCCCTCCACTTT. Variable domain in full (rest from reference TRBV5-1 and TRBJ1-6): KAGVTQTPRYLIKTRGQQVTLSCSPISGHRSVSWYQQTPGQGLQFLFEYFSETQRNKGNFPGRFSGRQFSNSRSEMNVSTLELGDSALYLCASSLGYNSPLHFGNGTRLTVT.